Detailed here is one TCR beta chain. The CDR3 is 15 residues long. V gave up 1 base and J gave up 5 bases; unmatched junction bases: 3. Germline values: CDR1 MGHRA, CDR2 YSYEKL. This sample was taken from a study of cytomegalovirus exposure and HLA in healthy donors. Unrecorded immune exposures were likely, despite nominal health at sampling. 13 Jbeta primers and 60 Vbeta primers were used for the PCR. TCRdb's table, derived via immunoSEQ multiplex PCR, lists solely in-frame clones and lacks some. The table records some 140,000 clones, 60% to 85% of them present only once. Sequencing was carried out using PBMCs. The V call is TRBV4-1, the J call TRBJ2-5; 11 bases fit TRBD1. The clonotype was recovered from a man aged 25-45 years in good health and CMV-seronegative. CDR3 residues: CASSQGDRGVETQYF. CDR3 in DNA: TGCGCCAGCAGCCAAGGGGACAGGGGGGTGGAGACCCAGTACTTC.